Listed below are T cell receptor beta chains from one sample, sequenced in a study of blood T cell repertoires in COVID-19. Sequenced by immunoSEQ multiplex PCR; TCRdb stores in-frame clones only, minus some. The data contain approximately 200,000 clones, approximately 78% of them singletons. The sequencing sample was made of PBMCs or T cells enriched from blood (not recorded which). All receptors derive from a man aged 35 to 55 who had recovered from COVID-19. Both conserved end residues are trimmed from each CDR3. The size field is filled for only some rows; it gives once, few, many or a size class.

abundance | j_gene | v_gene | CDR3aa
. | TRBJ1-2 | TRBV2 | ASRSQGVGGYT
many | TRBJ1-5 | TRBV2 | ASHDGDSNQPQH
. | TRBJ1-1 | TRBV5-5 | ASSLAQQKNTEAF
. | TRBJ2-1 | TRBV5-4 | ATQSGDYNEQF
. | TRBJ2-1 | TRBV21-1 | ASSCSGTGYNEQF
. | TRBJ2-2 | TRBV10-3 | AISVGGNTGELF
. | TRBJ1-2 | TRBV10-1 | ASSQGQGVNDGYT
. | TRBJ2-7 | TRBV18 | ASSPVPPREQY
. | TRBJ1-2 | TRBV9 | ASGGTALDNYGYT
. | TRBJ1-2 | TRBV5-8 | ASSLVGGLDGYT
. | TRBJ2-3 | TRBV9 | ASARDRGLGVGTDTQY
. | TRBJ1-4 | TRBV7-9 | ASLRAVGSEKLF
few | TRBJ2-3 | TRBV4-2 | ASSQVEQGADTQY
once | TRBJ2-5 | TRBV19 | ASSRTGTTQETQY
. | TRBJ1-3 | TRBV18 | ASSLGQGTGNTIY
. | TRBJ2-4 | TRBV28 | ASMGGAKNIQY
. | TRBJ2-7 | TRBV18 | ASSRQGASYEQY
. | TRBJ2-1 | TRBV11-3 | ASSLAGDNEQF
many | TRBJ1-1 | TRBV10-1 | ASRARADGSTEAF
. | TRBJ1-5 | TRBV19 | ASSNPTMTANQPQH
. | TRBJ1-2 | TRBV6-5 | ASSYSMREVEGYT
. | TRBJ1-2 | TRBV5-6 | ASSFNRRRGGYT
. | TRBJ2-3 | TRBV7-9 | ASSATTGYSDTQY
. | TRBJ2-7 | TRBV19 | ASSPGAGGGYEQY
. | TRBJ1-2 | TRBV9 | ASSGPGQGTHNYGYT
once | TRBJ2-7 | TRBV24-1 | ATSEAGTGDEQY
. | TRBJ2-1 | TRBV24-1 | ATSDFLAGAANEQF
. | TRBJ2-1 | TRBV7-3 | ASSLTGLAGPEQF
. | TRBJ2-1 | TRBV5-1 | ASSNSSYNEQF
. | TRBJ2-5 | TRBV15 | ATSRDSGQGAKTQY
. | TRBJ1-5 | TRBV4-1 | ASSQDRGNQPQH
. | TRBJ2-5 | TRBV7-3 | ASSLSYQETQY
. | TRBJ2-7 | TRBV19 | ASSATFQGGEQY
few | TRBJ2-1 | TRBV6-5 | ASRGQRSYNEQF
. | TRBJ2-7 | TRBV11-2 | ASSPVNRGQGVTYEQY
. | TRBJ2-3 | TRBV11-3 | ASSFSGRAGDTQY
. | TRBJ2-2 | TRBV27 | ASSLYRTGELF
. | TRBJ2-5 | TRBV18 | ASSPLPKVASRGQETQY
. | TRBJ2-7 | TRBV19 | ASSIRGRTYEQY
. | TRBJ1-5 | TRBV19 | ASNKGQDSNQPQH
. | TRBJ2-2 | TRBV27 | ASSLSGQLNTGELF
. | TRBJ2-1 | TRBV2 | ASSVGGF
. | TRBJ2-3 | TRBV12-5 | ASGPRGSGRTDTQY
few | TRBJ1-6 | TRBV19 | ASTGYGSPLH
once | TRBJ2-1 | TRBV10-1 | ASSEREGRTPFNEQF
. | TRBJ1-1 | TRBV5-1 | ASSPGDSPLNTEAF
once | TRBJ2-1 | TRBV11-2 | ASSTRRDSSSYNEQF
few | TRBJ1-5 | TRBV30 | AWSLGLSNQPQH
. | TRBJ1-2 | TRBV19 | ASTPTGWGYGYT
once | TRBJ2-5 | TRBV5-1 | ASSFTPRETQY
. | TRBJ1-1 | TRBV18 | ASSRDRNTEAF
. | TRBJ2-1 | TRBV7-3 | ASSLTGGDNEQF
. | TRBJ2-1 | TRBV24-1 | ATSDLTGFGEQF
. | TRBJ2-1 | TRBV24-1 | AATGQGGLGRNEQF
. | TRBJ1-1 | TRBV10-1 | ASSQDKTEAF